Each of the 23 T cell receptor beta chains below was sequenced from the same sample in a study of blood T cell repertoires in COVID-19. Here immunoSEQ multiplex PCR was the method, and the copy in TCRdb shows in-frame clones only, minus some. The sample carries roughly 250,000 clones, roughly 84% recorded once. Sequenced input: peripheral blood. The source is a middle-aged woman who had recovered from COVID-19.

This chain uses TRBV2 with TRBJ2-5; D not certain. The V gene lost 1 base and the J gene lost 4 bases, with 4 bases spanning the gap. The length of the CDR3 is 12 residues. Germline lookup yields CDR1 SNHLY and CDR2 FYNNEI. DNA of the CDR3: TGTGCCAGCAGTGAAGAGCGAGAGACCCAGTACTTC. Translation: CASSEERETQYF.

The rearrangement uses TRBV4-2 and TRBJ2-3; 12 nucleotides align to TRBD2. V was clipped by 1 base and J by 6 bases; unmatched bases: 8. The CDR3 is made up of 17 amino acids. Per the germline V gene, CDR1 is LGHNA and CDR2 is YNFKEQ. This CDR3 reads CASSQGTGTSGSDTQYF. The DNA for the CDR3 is TGTGCCAGCAGCCAAGGTACCGGGACTAGCGGGTCGGATACGCAGTATTTT.

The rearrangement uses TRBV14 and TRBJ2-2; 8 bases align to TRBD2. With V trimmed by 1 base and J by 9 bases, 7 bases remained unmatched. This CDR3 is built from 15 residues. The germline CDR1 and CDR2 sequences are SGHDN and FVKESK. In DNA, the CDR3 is TGTGCCAGCAGCCAAGGGTGGCGGGGGGCCCGGGAGCTGTTTTTT. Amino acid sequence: CASSQGWRGARELFF.

Written as DNA, the CDR3 is TGTGCCACGGCGACGAGGGTACAGATCAACAATGAGCAGTTCTTC. Protein: CATATRVQINNEQFF. This sequence joins TRBV2 and TRBJ2-1; possibly TRBD2 for D (5 bases). The CDR3 has 15 residues. Trimming shortened V by 10 bases and J by 5 bases, and 21 bases separated the two germline ends. Germline CDR1 is SNHLY and CDR2 is FYNNEI.

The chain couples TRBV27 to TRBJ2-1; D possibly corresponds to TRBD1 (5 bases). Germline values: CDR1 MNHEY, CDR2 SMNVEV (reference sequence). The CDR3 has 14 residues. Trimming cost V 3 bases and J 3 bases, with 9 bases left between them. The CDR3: CASSLNRFYNEQFF. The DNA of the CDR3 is TGTGCCAGCAGTTTGAACAGGTTCTACAATGAGCAGTTCTTC.

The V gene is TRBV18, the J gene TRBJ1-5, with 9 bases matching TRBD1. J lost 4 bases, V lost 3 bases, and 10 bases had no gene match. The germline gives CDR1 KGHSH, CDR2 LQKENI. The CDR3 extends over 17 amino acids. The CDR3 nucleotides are TGTGCCAGCTCACCCTCTACAGGGGGCGAATGGAATCAGCCCCAGCATTTT. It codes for CASSPSTGGEWNQPQHF.

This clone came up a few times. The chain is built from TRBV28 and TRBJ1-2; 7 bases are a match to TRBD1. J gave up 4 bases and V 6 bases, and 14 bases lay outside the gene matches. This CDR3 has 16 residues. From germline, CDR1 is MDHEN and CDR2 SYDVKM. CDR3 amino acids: CASRYGTAFDFYGYTF. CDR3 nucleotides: TGTGCCAGCAGATACGGGACAGCCTTTGACTTCTATGGCTACACCTTC.

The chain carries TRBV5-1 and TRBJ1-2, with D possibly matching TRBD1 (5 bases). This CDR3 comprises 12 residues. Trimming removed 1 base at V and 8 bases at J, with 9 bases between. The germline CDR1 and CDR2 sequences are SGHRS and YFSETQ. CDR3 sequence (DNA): TGCGCCAGCAGCTTGCAGGGCGAAGGCTACACCTTC. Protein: CASSLQGEGYTF. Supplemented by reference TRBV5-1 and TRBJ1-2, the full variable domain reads KAGVTQTPRYLIKTRGQQVTLSCSPISGHRSVSWYQQTPGQGLQFLFEYFSETQRNKGNFPGRFSGRQFSNSRSEMNVSTLELGDSALYLCASSLQGEGYTFGSGTRLTVV.

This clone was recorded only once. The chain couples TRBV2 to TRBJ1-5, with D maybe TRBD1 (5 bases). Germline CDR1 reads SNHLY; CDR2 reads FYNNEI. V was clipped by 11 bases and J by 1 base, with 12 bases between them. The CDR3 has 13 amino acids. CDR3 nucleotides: TGTGCCTCCATGACAGAAAGCAATCAGCCCCAGCATTTT. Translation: CASMTESNQPQHF.

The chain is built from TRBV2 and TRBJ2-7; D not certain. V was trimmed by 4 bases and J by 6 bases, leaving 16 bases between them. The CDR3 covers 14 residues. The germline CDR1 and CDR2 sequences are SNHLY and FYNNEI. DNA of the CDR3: TGTGCCAGCAGTGTGATCGCGCTAACCGGCGAGCAGTACTTC. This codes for CASSVIALTGEQYF.

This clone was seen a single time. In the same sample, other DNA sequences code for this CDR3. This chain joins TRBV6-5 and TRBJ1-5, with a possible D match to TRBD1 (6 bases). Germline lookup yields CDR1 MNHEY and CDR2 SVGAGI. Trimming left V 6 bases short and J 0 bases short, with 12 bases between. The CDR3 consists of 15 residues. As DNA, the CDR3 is TGTGCCAGCAGCCGGACAGCTTATAGCAATCAGCCCCAGCATTTT. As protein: CASSRTAYSNQPQHF.

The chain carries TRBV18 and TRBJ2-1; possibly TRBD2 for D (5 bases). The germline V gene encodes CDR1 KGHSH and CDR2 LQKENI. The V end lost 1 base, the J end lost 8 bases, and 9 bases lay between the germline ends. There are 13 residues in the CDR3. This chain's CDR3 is CASSPLYGDEQFF. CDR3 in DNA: TGTGCCAGCTCACCACTTTACGGGGATGAGCAGTTCTTC. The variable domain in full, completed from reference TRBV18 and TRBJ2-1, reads NAGVMQNPRHLVRRRGQEARLRCSPMKGHSHVYWYRQLPEEGLKFMVYLQKENIIDESGMPKERFSAEFPKEGPSILRIQQVVRGDSAAYFCASSPLYGDEQFFGPGTRLTVL.

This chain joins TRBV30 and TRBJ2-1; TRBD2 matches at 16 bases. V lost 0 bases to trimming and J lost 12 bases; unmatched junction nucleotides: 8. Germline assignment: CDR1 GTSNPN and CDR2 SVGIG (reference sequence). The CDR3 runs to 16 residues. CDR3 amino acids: CAWSVPGLAGGQVQFF. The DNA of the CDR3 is TGTGCCTGGAGTGTCCCGGGACTAGCGGGGGGGCAAGTGCAGTTCTTC.

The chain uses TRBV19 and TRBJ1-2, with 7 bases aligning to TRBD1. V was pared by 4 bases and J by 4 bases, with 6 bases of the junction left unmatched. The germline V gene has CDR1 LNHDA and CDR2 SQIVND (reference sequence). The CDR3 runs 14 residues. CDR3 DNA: TGTGCCAGTAGTACCCGGACAGGCTCCTATGGCTACACCTTC. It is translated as CASSTRTGSYGYTF.

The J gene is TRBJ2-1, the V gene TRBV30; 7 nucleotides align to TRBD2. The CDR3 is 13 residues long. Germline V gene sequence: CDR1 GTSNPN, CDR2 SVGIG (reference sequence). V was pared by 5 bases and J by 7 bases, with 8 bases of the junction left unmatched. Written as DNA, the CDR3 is TGTGCCTGGGAGCGGGGTGGATGGAATGAGCAGTTCTTC. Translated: CAWERGGWNEQFF.

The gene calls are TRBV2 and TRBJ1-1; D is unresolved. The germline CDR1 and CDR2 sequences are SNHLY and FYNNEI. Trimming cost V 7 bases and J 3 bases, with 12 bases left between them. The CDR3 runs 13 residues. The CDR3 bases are TGTGCCAGCACCGTCGAGAGGGACACTGAAGCTTTCTTT. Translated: CASTVERDTEAFF.

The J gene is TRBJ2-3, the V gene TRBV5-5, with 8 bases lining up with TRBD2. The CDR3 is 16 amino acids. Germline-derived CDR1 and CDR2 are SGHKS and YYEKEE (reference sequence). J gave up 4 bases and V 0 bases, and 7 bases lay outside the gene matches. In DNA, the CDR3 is TGTGCCAGCAGCTTGGATCCGGGACTAGTATCAGATACGCAGTATTTT. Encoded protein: CASSLDPGLVSDTQYF.

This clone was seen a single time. CDR3 amino acids: CASSLWGQGDYYEQYF. The CDR3 nucleotides read TGTGCCAGCAGTTTATGGGGACAGGGGGACTACTACGAGCAGTACTTC. The chain joins TRBV28 to TRBJ2-7, with 11 nucleotides matching TRBD1. J lost 3 bases, V lost 0 bases, and 4 bases had no gene match. The CDR3 loop spans 16 amino acids. The germline V gene encodes CDR1 MDHEN and CDR2 SYDVKM.

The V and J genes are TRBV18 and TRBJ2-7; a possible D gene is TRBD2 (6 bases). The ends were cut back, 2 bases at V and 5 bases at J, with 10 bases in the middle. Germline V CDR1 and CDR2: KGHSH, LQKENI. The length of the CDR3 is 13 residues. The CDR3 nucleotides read TGTGCCAGCTCACCAACGTCGGGAGACGAGCAGTACTTC. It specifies CASSPTSGDEQYF.

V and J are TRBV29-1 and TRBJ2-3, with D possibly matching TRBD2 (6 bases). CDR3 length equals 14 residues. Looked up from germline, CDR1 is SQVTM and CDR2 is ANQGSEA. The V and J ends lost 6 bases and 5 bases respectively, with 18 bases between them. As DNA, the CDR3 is TGCAGCGTACCTGACCGGGTGCGGGGAGATACGCAGTATTTT. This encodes CSVPDRVRGDTQYF.

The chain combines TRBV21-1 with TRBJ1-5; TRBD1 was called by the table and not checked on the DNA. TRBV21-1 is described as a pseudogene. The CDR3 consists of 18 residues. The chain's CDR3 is CASRNPPLRQDSNQPQHF. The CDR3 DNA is TGTGCCAGCAGAAACCCCCCTCTTCGACAAGATAGCAATCAGCCCCAGCATTTT.

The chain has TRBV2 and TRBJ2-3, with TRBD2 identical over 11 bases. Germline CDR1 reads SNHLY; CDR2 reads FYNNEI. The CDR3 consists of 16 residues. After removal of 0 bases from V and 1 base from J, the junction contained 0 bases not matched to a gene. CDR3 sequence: CASSEAGLAGTDTQYF. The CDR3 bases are TGTGCCAGCAGTGAAGCGGGACTAGCGGGCACAGATACGCAGTATTTT.

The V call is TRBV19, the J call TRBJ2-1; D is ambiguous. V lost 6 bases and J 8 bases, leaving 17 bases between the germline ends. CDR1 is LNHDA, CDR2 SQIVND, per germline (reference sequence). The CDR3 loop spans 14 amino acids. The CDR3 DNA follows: TGTGCCAGTAGCCCGACTGCGGCGGTGGATGAGCAGTTCTTC. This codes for CASSPTAAVDEQFF. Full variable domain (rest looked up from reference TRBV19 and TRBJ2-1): DGGITQSPKYLFRKEGQNVTLSCEQNLNHDAMYWYRQDPGQGLRLIYYSQIVNDFQKGDIAEGYSVSREKKESFPLTVTSAQKNPTAFYLCASSPTAAVDEQFFGPGTRLTVL.